Described below is a single TCR beta chain sequence and its context. The CDR3 loop spans 15 amino acids. Trimming cost V 7 bases and J 0 bases, with 15 bases left between them. CDR1 is SQVTM and CDR2 is ANQGSEA in the germline V gene. In the original processing: From reference gene primer amplification, estimates of nucleated cell counts were derived. Profiling relied on immunoSEQ multiplex PCR, and the TCRdb table lists in-frame clones only, not all of them. That table is the source of V, J and clone size, and D and trimming were worked out from the DNA. The profile shows around 80,000 clones, approximately 81% of them singletons. This entry belongs to a study of blood T cell repertoires in COVID-19. Study-level information: Acute and convalescent COVID-19 specimens originated in the United States, Italy and Spain. The analysed material was cDNA or gDNA that came from T cells, B-cell-depleted T cells, or PBMCs.

The chain employs TRBV29-1 and TRBJ1-4; D possibly corresponds to TRBD1 (5 bases). Sample: peripheral blood. This receptor was taken from a woman older than 75 with acute or convalescent COVID-19. In nucleotides, the CDR3 is TGCAGCGCCAGGGTGCGGGGTGCAACTAATGAAAAACTGTTTTTT. Residues: CSARVRGATNEKLFF.